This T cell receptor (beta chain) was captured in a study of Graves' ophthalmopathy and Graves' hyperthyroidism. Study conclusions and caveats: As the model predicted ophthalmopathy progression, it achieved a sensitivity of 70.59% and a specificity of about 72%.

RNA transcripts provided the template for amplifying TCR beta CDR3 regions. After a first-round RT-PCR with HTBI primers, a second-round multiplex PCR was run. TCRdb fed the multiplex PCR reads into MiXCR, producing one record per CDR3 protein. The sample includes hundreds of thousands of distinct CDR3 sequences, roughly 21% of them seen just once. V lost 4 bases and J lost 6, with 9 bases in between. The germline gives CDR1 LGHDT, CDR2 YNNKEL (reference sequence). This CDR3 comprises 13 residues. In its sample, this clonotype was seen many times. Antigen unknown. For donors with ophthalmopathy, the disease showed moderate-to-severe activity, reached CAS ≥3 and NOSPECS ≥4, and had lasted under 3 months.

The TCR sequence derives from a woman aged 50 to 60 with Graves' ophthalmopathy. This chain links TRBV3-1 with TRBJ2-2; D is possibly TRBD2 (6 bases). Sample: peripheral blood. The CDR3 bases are TGTGCCAGCAGCCCTACTAGCTCCGGGGAGCTGTTTTTT. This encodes CASSPTSSGELFF.